The rows below give T cell receptor beta chains drawn from one sample of a study of STAT3 mutations in large granular lymphocyte leukemia. Measured with immunoSEQ multiplex PCR; TCRdb has only the in-frame clones, and not every one. The sample shows around 1,800 clones, 62% of them seen only once. The material sequenced was peripheral blood mononuclear cells. All receptors come from a man in his sixties with T-cell large granular lymphocyte leukemia. Some clones in this sample may be carry-over from other donors' samples. Both conserved end residues are part of each CDR3. Fields, in order: CDR3 DNA, CDR3 protein, D gene, V gene, J gene, clone size, CDR3 length. A D gene is named only where the DNA matches it firmly. Clone size is stated in some rows and not others, as once, few, many or a class when expanded.

TGTGCCAGCTCACCACCGGGACAGGGGTTGGAGCAGTACTTC,CASSPPGQGLEQYF,TRBD1,TRBV18,TRBJ2-7,-,14
TGCAGCGCGGGACTAGCGGGGGGAAGCACAGATACGCAGTATTTT,CSAGLAGGSTDTQYF,TRBD2,TRBV29-1,TRBJ2-3,-,15
TGTGCCAGCAGTTACTCGAAAGGGGGGAACACTGAAGCTTTCTTT,CASSYSKGGNTEAFF,-,TRBV6-5,TRBJ1-1,-,15
TGTGCCACCAGCAGAGCGCGCTCACCCCTCCACTTT,CATSRARSPLHF,-,TRBV15,TRBJ1-6,-,12
TGTGCCAGCAGTTCTCAGGGGGTTTATCAGCCCCAGCATTTT,CASSSQGVYQPQHF,TRBD1,TRBV27,TRBJ1-5,-,14
TGCGCCAGCAGCTTGGATGGCAGGAAGAACACTGAAGCTTTCTTT,CASSLDGRKNTEAFF,-,TRBV5-1,TRBJ1-1,-,15
TGTGCCAGCAGCCTAGGACAGGTATCCTACGAGCAGTACTTC,CASSLGQVSYEQYF,TRBD1,TRBV7-9,TRBJ2-7,-,14
TGTGCCAGCAGCTTTAACAGACTAAACTATGGCTACACCTTC,CASSFNRLNYGYTF,-,TRBV11-2,TRBJ1-2,few,14
TGTGCCAGCAGCCCCGTTGGGGGGTGGAAAGGTGGCTACACCTTC,CASSPVGGWKGGYTF,-,TRBV5-4,TRBJ1-2,-,15
TGCGCCAGCAGCTCGGGAGGCGGGAACACTGAAGCTTTCTTT,CASSSGGGNTEAFF,-,TRBV5-1,TRBJ1-1,-,14
TGTGCCAGCAGCTTATTTCAGGGCTATGGCTACACCTTC,CASSLFQGYGYTF,-,TRBV7-9,TRBJ1-2,-,13
TGCGCCAGCAGCACAGGGGGCGCTGACTATGGCTACACCTTC,CASSTGGADYGYTF,TRBD1,TRBV5-1,TRBJ1-2,once,14
TGCGCCAGCAGCTTGTACGGTAACTATGGCTACACCTTC,CASSLYGNYGYTF,-,TRBV5-1,TRBJ1-2,-,13
TGTGCCTGGAGTGTACGAGGGGGAAACATTCAGTACTTC,CAWSVRGGNIQYF,-,TRBV30,TRBJ2-4,-,13
TGTGCCAGCAGTCTACATGGACAGGGTCTTAATTCACCCCTCCACTTT,CASSLHGQGLNSPLHF,TRBD1,TRBV27,TRBJ1-6,-,16
TGCGCCAGCAGCACATCAGGACAGGCCTACGAGCAGTACTTC,CASSTSGQAYEQYF,TRBD1,TRBV5-1,TRBJ2-7,once,14
TGTGCCAGCAGCCCAAGGACAGGGAATTCACCCCTCCACTTT,CASSPRTGNSPLHF,TRBD1,TRBV4-2,TRBJ1-6,-,14
TGTGCCAGCAGTTATAGACGCTCTGGGGCCAACGTCCTGACTTTC,CASSYRRSGANVLTF,-,TRBV6-5,TRBJ2-6,-,15
TGTGCCACCAGCAGAGATTCGACCTTAGGGCCCACCTTC,CATSRDSTLGPTF,-,TRBV15,TRBJ1-2,-,13
TGTGCCTGGAGCCCGACAGGGAACCAGCCCCAGCATTTT,CAWSPTGNQPQHF,TRBD1,TRBV30,TRBJ1-5,-,13
TGTGCCAGCAGCTTGGGTGTGGGACAGGGGGCGACCGGAACCTACGAGCAGTACTTC,CASSLGVGQGATGTYEQYF,TRBD1,TRBV5-4,TRBJ2-7,-,19
TGTGCCAGCAGCTTGCCTCCCAGATTAGCGGGAATCACAGATACGCAGTATTTT,CASSLPPRLAGITDTQYF,TRBD2,TRBV7-9,TRBJ2-3,-,18
TGTGCCAGCAGCACGGGGGCGTCAGTGGTGGGCGAGACCCAGTACTTC,CASSTGASVVGETQYF,-,TRBV5-5,TRBJ2-5,-,16
TGTGCCAGCAGCCTTTCGCAGGGGATCTATGGCTACACCTTC,CASSLSQGIYGYTF,-,TRBV5-6,TRBJ1-2,-,14
TGTGCCAGCAGTGGGGAGGCCTACGAGCAGTACTTC,CASSGEAYEQYF,-,TRBV6-6,TRBJ2-7,few,12
TGTGCCAGCTCACGGGACTCCTACGAGCAGTACTTC,CASSRDSYEQYF,-,TRBV18,TRBJ2-7,-,12
TGTGCCAGCTCACCAGTCGGAGGGTTTGGCTACACCTTC,CASSPVGGFGYTF,-,TRBV18,TRBJ1-2,few,13
TGTGCCAGCAGATTGGACAGGGGAGCGGCGGGTGGCTACACCTTC,CASRLDRGAAGGYTF,TRBD1,TRBV5-4,TRBJ1-2,few,15
TGTGCCAGCTCGGGACAGGCCTACGAGCAGTACTTC,CASSGQAYEQYF,TRBD1,TRBV25-1,TRBJ2-7,-,12
TGTGCCAGCAGCACCCTACTAGCGGGCAGCACAGATACGCAGTATTTT,CASSTLLAGSTDTQYF,TRBD2,TRBV7-9,TRBJ2-3,-,16
TGTGCCAGCAGCTTAGTTCCAGGGTCGGATAATTCACCCCTCCACTTT,CASSLVPGSDNSPLHF,-,TRBV7-8,TRBJ1-6,few,16
TGCGCCAGCAGCCCAGGAACAGGGGGCGTAAATGAGCAGTTCTTC,CASSPGTGGVNEQFF,TRBD1,TRBV5-1,TRBJ2-1,few,15
TGTGCCAGCTCACCACGGGGGCGACCCTACGAGCAGTACTTC,CASSPRGRPYEQYF,-,TRBV18,TRBJ2-7,-,14
TGTGCCAGCAGCCAAGCGCGCCAGGTCAGTGATACGCAGTATTTT,CASSQARQVSDTQYF,-,TRBV4-2,TRBJ2-3,-,15
TGCGCCAGCAGCTTGGGAGGTGCTGGAAACACCATATATTTT,CASSLGGAGNTIYF,-,TRBV5-1,TRBJ1-3,few,14
TGCACCAGCAGCCAAGAGACGACACCCCTCCACTTT,CTSSQETTPLHF,-,TRBV1,TRBJ1-6,-,12
TGCAGCGTCGGGACCTTGAACACTGAAGCTTTCTTT,CSVGTLNTEAFF,-,TRBV29-1,TRBJ1-1,-,12
TGCAGCGTTGTCGCAGGGGCCTCCTACGAGCAGTACTTC,CSVVAGASYEQYF,-,TRBV29-1,TRBJ2-7,-,13
TGTGCCAGCTCCCGGGACAGTTTGAGTGAGCAGTTCTTC,CASSRDSLSEQFF,TRBD1,TRBV18,TRBJ2-1,-,13
TGTGCCAGCAGCCAAGGTGGGGGCGGGTACTACGAGCAGTACTTC,CASSQGGGGYYEQYF,-,TRBV14,TRBJ2-7,few,15
TGCAGCCCCCTAGTGGCAGGGAGGTATGGCTACACCTTC,CSPLVAGRYGYTF,-,TRBV29-1,TRBJ1-2,-,13
TGTGCCAGCAGCCCCCATACAGACGGCTATGGCTACACCTTC,CASSPHTDGYGYTF,-,TRBV6-5,TRBJ1-2,hyperexpanded,14
TGTGCCAGCAGTTACGGGCGGAATCAGCCCCAGCATTTT,CASSYGRNQPQHF,-,TRBV6-5,TRBJ1-5,-,13
TGCGCCAGCAATGATGGGTTGGAGACCCAGTACTTC,CASNDGLETQYF,-,TRBV5-1,TRBJ2-5,-,12
TGCGCCAGCAGCTTGGTTGAGGGGGACCCCTACGAGCAGTACTTC,CASSLVEGDPYEQYF,-,TRBV5-1,TRBJ2-7,-,15
TGTGCCTGGAGTTTTTATTGGGCAGCCGACGAGCAGTACTTC,CAWSFYWAADEQYF,-,TRBV30,TRBJ2-7,-,14
TGCGCCAGCAGCTGGACGGGACAGGGCTACGAGCAGTACTTC,CASSWTGQGYEQYF,TRBD1,TRBV5-1,TRBJ2-7,-,14
TGTGCCAGCAGCGATAAAGGGGAGAGCTATGGCTACACCTTC,CASSDKGESYGYTF,-,TRBV5-4,TRBJ1-2,-,14